These 21 T cell receptor beta chains originate from one sample sequenced in a study of blood T cells in healthy people across ages. Primers used in a second PCR of about 7 to 12 cycles were a sample-barcoded 5' primer and a J-beta primer mix. From the 5' RACE reads, TCRdb called clonotypes with MiXCR, one entry per CDR3 protein. The data show 350,000 to 450,000 distinct CDR3 sequences, with roughly half seen just once and 51% held by the top ten. What was sequenced was blood. The receptors originated from a man between 60 and 70 years old in good health.

V gene TRBV5-1 combines with J gene TRBJ2-6; D perhaps matches TRBD2 (5 bases). V was clipped by 0 bases and J by 1 base, with 14 bases between them. Per germline, CDR1 SGHRS and CDR2 YFSETQ. The CDR3 covers 18 residues. The CDR3 nucleotides read TGCGCCAGCAGCTTGGCCTTCGGGGATAGGTCTGGGGCCAACGTCCTGACTTTC. Translating it yields CASSLAFGDRSGANVLTF.

This clonotype was counted ten times or more. V and J are TRBV2 and TRBJ2-1; D unresolved. The V gene lost 8 bases and the J gene lost 10 bases, with 12 bases spanning the gap. CDR3 size: 11 residues. Germline CDR1 SNHLY, CDR2 FYNNEI. The CDR3 is CASLLAYEQFF. For the CDR3, the DNA is TGTGCCAGCCTCCTGGCATACGAGCAGTTCTTC.

The sample holds many counts of this clonotype. A much larger clone differs by one base, so this may be a read error. The chain is built from TRBV28 and TRBJ2-1; D gene unclear. Judging by the DNA end, TRBJ2-7 fits better; the J call may be wrong. This CDR3 spans 14 amino acids. In germline, CDR1 is MDHEN, CDR2 SYDVKM. The CDR3 DNA follows: TGTGCCAGCAGTTTAGACAAGGGCTACAATGAGCAGTACTTC. Translation: CASSLDKGYNEQYF.

This chain links TRBV7-3 with TRBJ2-3; tentatively, D is TRBD1 (5 bases). CDR3 length equals 15 residues. V was clipped by 5 bases and J by 1 base, with 13 bases between them. The germline V gene has CDR1 SGHTA and CDR2 FQGTGA. The CDR3 sequence: CASSPDSGGTDTQYF. The CDR3 DNA reads TGTGCCAGCAGCCCCGACAGTGGGGGCACAGATACGCAGTATTTT.

The chain links TRBV5-1 to TRBJ2-1; 7 nucleotides agree with TRBD1. The germline V gene has CDR1 SGHRS and CDR2 YFSETQ. The CDR3 is made up of 16 amino acids. V trimming: 1 base; J trimming: 0 bases; junction bases outside the gene matches: 4. The CDR3 is CASSLQGTASYNEQFF. The CDR3 bases are TGCGCCAGCAGCTTGCAGGGGACAGCCTCCTACAATGAGCAGTTCTTC.

This clonotype has just a few counts. The chain combines TRBV9 with TRBJ2-1; TRBD2 matches at 7 bases. Germline trimming cut 4 bases from V and 6 bases from J; bases unmatched to any gene: 13. In germline, CDR1 is SGDLS, CDR2 YYNGEE. This CDR3 comprises 16 residues. The DNA for the CDR3 is TGTGCCAGCAGCCCCCGTGGAGCGGGAAGGGGCAATGAGCAGTTCTTC. Amino acid sequence: CASSPRGAGRGNEQFF. Variable domain in full (rest from reference TRBV9 and TRBJ2-1): DSGVTQTPKHLITATGQRVTLRCSPRSGDLSVYWYQQSLDQGLQFLIQYYNGEERAKGNILERFSAQQFPDLHSELNLSSLELGDSALYFCASSPRGAGRGNEQFFGPGTRLTVL.

This clonotype appeared a single time. The rearrangement links TRBV7-6 to TRBJ2-3; 7 nucleotides agree with TRBD1. With 5 bases clipped from V and 10 bases from J, the junction kept 6 bases outside the gene matches. Germline CDR1 and CDR2: SGHVS and FNYEAQ. This CDR3 is 12 amino acids long. The CDR3 coding sequence is TGTGCCAGCAGCCCCCGACAGGGACCGCAGTATTTT. Its translation: CASSPRQGPQYF.

With respect to this clonotype: A much larger clone sits a single nucleotide away, making a read error possible. V gene TRBV7-2 combines with J gene TRBJ2-3; tentatively, D is TRBD1 (5 bases). The CDR3 covers 14 residues. CDR1 SGHTA and CDR2 FQGNSA come from the germline V gene. V was trimmed by 3 bases and J by 7 bases, leaving 14 bases between them. The DNA of the CDR3 is TGTGCCAGCAGCTTCCCGACAGAGATCAATACGCAGTATTTT. The encoded protein is CASSFPTEINTQYF.

Concerning this clonotype itself: It may be a read error: a sequence one base away is much more abundant. The chain recombines TRBV9 with TRBJ2-3; D is uncertain. Per the germline V gene, CDR1 is SGDLS and CDR2 is YYNGEE. CDR3 length: 16 residues. This CDR3 reads CAGSVAFTGGTDTQYF. The CDR3 DNA reads TGTGCCGGCAGCGTAGCTTTTACGGGTGGCACAGATACGCAGTATTTT.

This clonotype was seen just once. The rearrangement uses TRBV4-3 and TRBJ2-5, with D unclear. This CDR3 comprises 14 residues. Germline V gene sequence: CDR1 LGHNA, CDR2 YSLEER. V lost 1 base to trimming and J lost 2 bases, with 8 bases between them. For the CDR3, the DNA is TGCGCCAGCAGCCAAGTTCGTTTTCAAGAGACCCAGTACTTC. Protein: CASSQVRFQETQYF.

In its sample, this clonotype was seen once. This chain uses TRBV7-8 with TRBJ2-7; 13 nucleotides align to TRBD2. This CDR3 region has 15 residues. Germline V lookup: CDR1 SGHVS, CDR2 FQNEAQ. The V segment lost 5 bases and the J segment 4 bases; nucleotides outside the gene matches: 5. In DNA, the CDR3 is TGTGCCAGCAGCCAGACTAGCGGGGGGATTTACGAGCAGTACTTC. This sequence encodes CASSQTSGGIYEQYF.

V and J are TRBV20-1 and TRBJ2-3, with a possible D match to TRBD2 (7 bases). This CDR3 is built from 16 residues. Per germline, CDR1 DFQATT and CDR2 SNEGSKA (reference sequence). Trimming cost V 1 base and J 0 bases, with 14 bases left between them. The CDR3 region has the DNA TGCAGTGCTAGAGGTGGTCGGGGGGCTAGCACAGATACGCAGTATTTT. Its translation is CSARGGRGASTDTQYF.

J is TRBJ2-7 and V is TRBV6-5; D possibly corresponds to TRBD2 (6 bases). CDR1 and CDR2 from the germline V gene are MNHEY and SVGAGI. The CDR3 runs to 15 residues. V was clipped by 0 bases and J by 0 bases, with 9 bases between them. CDR3 in DNA: TGTGCCAGCAGTTACTCCCGGGACTCCTCCTACGAGCAGTACTTC. This codes for CASSYSRDSSYEQYF.

J is TRBJ2-5 and V is TRBV12-3 or TRBV12-4; 7 bases agree with TRBD2. There are 15 residues in the CDR3. The ends lost 4 bases at V and 2 bases at J; junction bases unmatched: 7. The CDR3, as DNA: TGTGCCAGCAGTTCCCGGGAGGATAGACAAGAGACCCAGTACTTC. It is translated as CASSSREDRQETQYF.

The sample holds a few counts of this clonotype. V and J are TRBV20-1 and TRBJ2-3; TRBD1 might be the D (5 bases). Trimming took 1 base from V and 3 from J, leaving 14 bases between them. The length of the CDR3 is 15 residues. Germline CDR1 and CDR2: DFQATT and SNEGSKA (reference sequence). The CDR3 loop is CSARVKGLGTDTQYF. CDR3 nucleotides: TGCAGTGCTAGAGTCAAGGGGTTGGGGACAGATACGCAGTATTTT.

Ten or more counts support this clonotype. V is TRBV7-2 and J is TRBJ2-5; D is ambiguous. The germline V gene has CDR1 SGHTA and CDR2 FQGNSA. The CDR3 spans 12 residues. V was pared by 1 base and J by 5 bases, with 5 bases between. DNA of the CDR3: TGTGCCAGCAGCTTAGGGTGGGAGACCCAGTACTTC. Its translation is CASSLGWETQYF.

This clonotype was recorded only once. This chain uses TRBV6-2 or TRBV6-3 with TRBJ2-7; D may be TRBD2 (5 bases). This CDR3 region has 12 residues. Per the germline V gene, CDR1 is MNHEY and CDR2 is SVGEGT. V lost 7 bases and J lost 5, with 12 bases in between. The CDR3, as DNA: TGTGCCAGCACCCGGCGGGTCGACGAGCAGTACTTC. Residues: CASTRRVDEQYF.

This chain connects TRBV20-1 to TRBJ2-1; possibly TRBD2 for D (5 bases). The CDR3 totals 16 residues. Germline V lookup: CDR1 DFQATT, CDR2 SNEGSKA (reference sequence). V was cut by 0 bases and J by 4 bases, with 16 bases left in between. CDR3 bases: TGCAGTGCTAGAGATCTCGTGGTAGCGCAGTACAATGAGCAGTTCTTC. This encodes CSARDLVVAQYNEQFF.

This clonotype was seen many times. The chain links TRBV4-2 to TRBJ1-4; 7 positions agree with TRBD1. CDR1 LGHNA and CDR2 YNFKEQ come from the germline V gene. The CDR3 consists of 12 residues. With V trimmed by 3 bases and J by 15 bases, 7 bases remained unmatched. CDR3 loop: CASSHRQGALFF. CDR3 bases: TGTGCCAGCAGCCACCGACAGGGAGCATTGTTTTTT.

This chain connects TRBV20-1 to TRBJ2-2, with D tentatively TRBD1 or TRBD2 (5 bases each). The CDR3 is 14 amino acids. Between the trimmed V and J ends, which lost 3 bases and 5 bases, there was a span of 13 bases. The germline gives CDR1 DFQATT, CDR2 SNEGSKA (reference sequence). Written as DNA, the CDR3 is TGCAGTGCTAGCCCGGGACCCCGAACCGGGGAGCTGTTTTTT. Translation gives CSASPGPRTGELFF.

The chain uses TRBV28 and TRBJ2-6; TRBD1 might be the D (6 bases). Germline V gene lookup returns CDR1 MDHEN and CDR2 SYDVKM. V gave up 7 bases and J gave up 0 bases, with 13 bases separating them. There are 16 residues in the CDR3. Written as DNA, the CDR3 is TGTGCCAGCAACGGACAGTTTAGCTCTGGGGCCAACGTCCTGACTTTC. It yields the protein CASNGQFSSGANVLTF.